These T cell receptor beta chains were read from a single sample in a study of a mutant IDH1 vaccine in newly diagnosed glioma. No cognate antigen is known for these TCRs. Measured with immunoSEQ multiplex PCR; TCRdb has only the in-frame clones, and not every one. The table includes 68,000 or so clones, roughly 84% detected once. The sequencing used PBMCs, collected from a glioma patient whose treatment included an IDH1 peptide vaccine. Source of these receptors: a man between 18 and 29 years old with glioma. Both conserved end residues are part of each CDR3. Fields, in order: D gene, clone size, J gene, V gene, CDR3 DNA, CDR3 protein. A D gene is named only where the DNA matches it firmly. Clone size is not always given. Where it is, it says once, few, many or a class for expanded clones.

>.|.|TRBJ2-7|TRBV6-5
TGTGCCAGCAGTCGCCGGCGAAGGGACCACGAGCAGTACTTC
CASSRRRRDHEQYF
>.|.|TRBJ1-5|TRBV19
TGTGCCAGTAGTATATCGGGGCAGGGTAGCAATCAGCCCCAGCATTTT
CASSISGQGSNQPQHF
>TRBD2|.|TRBJ2-3|TRBV10-3
TGTGCCATCAGTGAGATAGTAGCGGGGGCCGGGGAAGATACGCAGTATTTT
CAISEIVAGAGEDTQYF
>TRBD2|once|TRBJ2-1|TRBV11-2
TGTGCCAGCAGCTCTAGCGGGGGGGGATACAATGAGCAGTTCTTC
CASSSSGGGYNEQFF
>.|.|TRBJ1-1|TRBV20-1
TGCAGTGCCAAAGGACTGGGAGCTTTCTTT
CSAKGLGAFF
>.|.|TRBJ2-2|TRBV2
TGTGCCAGCCGGCGTCCAGGGGGGGACACCGGGGAGCTGTTTTTT
CASRRPGGDTGELFF
>.|.|TRBJ1-1|TRBV11-2
TGTGCCAGCAGCTTATGGGACAAATCTGAAGCTTTCTTT
CASSLWDKSEAFF
>.|.|TRBJ1-2|TRBV4-1
TGCGCCAGCAGCCAAGCGGCCTATGGCTACACCTTC
CASSQAAYGYTF
>.|.|TRBJ1-4|TRBV7-6
TGTGCCAGCAGCTTACGGCACACTAATGAAAAACTGTTTTTT
CASSLRHTNEKLFF
>.|few|TRBJ1-1|TRBV27
TGTGCCAGCAGGGGGACTCTGGGCACTGAAGCTTTCTTT
CASRGTLGTEAFF
>.|.|TRBJ1-1|TRBV5-8
TGTGCCAGCAGCTTGATGACTGAAGCTTTCTTT
CASSLMTEAFF
>.|few|TRBJ1-1|TRBV15
TGTGCCACCAGCAGAGGTAGGAAGACAACTGAAGCTTTCTTT
CATSRGRKTTEAFF
>.|.|TRBJ1-2|TRBV18
TGTGCCAGCTCACCACTAGGGACTGATGGCTACACCTTC
CASSPLGTDGYTF
>TRBD2|.|TRBJ2-5|TRBV5-1
TGCGCCAGCAGCCTAGCGGCCCCGAGTCGGGAGACCCAGTACTTC
CASSLAAPSRETQYF
>.|.|TRBJ1-1|TRBV5-1
TGCGCCAGCAGCTTGGTAGGGGGGAACACTGAAGCTTTCTTT
CASSLVGGNTEAFF
>.|.|TRBJ2-7|TRBV19
TGTGCCAGTAGTATGGGGGCTAGCGGAGCCTACGAGCAGTACTTC
CASSMGASGAYEQYF
>TRBD1|.|TRBJ2-7|TRBV9
TGTGCCAGCTTACTACCGGGACAGGGGATGTACGAGCAGTACTTC
CASLLPGQGMYEQYF
>.|.|TRBJ2-5|TRBV18
TGTGCCAGCTCACCCCCAGTAGGGGCACAAGAGACCCAGTACTTC
CASSPPVGAQETQYF
>.|.|TRBJ1-5|TRBV5-1
TGCGCCAGCAGCTTTACAGGATTGAATCAGCCCCAGCATTTT
CASSFTGLNQPQHF
>.|.|TRBJ1-1|TRBV29-1
TGCAGCGTCGAAGATACGTTATCTGAAGCTTTCTTT
CSVEDTLSEAFF
>TRBD1|.|TRBJ1-5|TRBV12-5
TGTGCTAGTGGTTTTTTGGTGACAGGGAAGGGCCAGCCCCAGCATTTT
CASGFLVTGKGQPQHF
>TRBD1|.|TRBJ1-1|TRBV27
TGTGCCAGCAGTCCACAGACAGGGTTGAACACTGAAGCTTTCTTT
CASSPQTGLNTEAFF
>.|.|TRBJ1-5|TRBV15
TGTGCCACCAGCAGACTGAGCAATCAGCCCCAGCATTTT
CATSRLSNQPQHF
>TRBD1|.|TRBJ2-5|TRBV30
TGTGCCTGGAGTGTACGGGGCAGGGGGCAAGAGACCCAGTACTTC
CAWSVRGRGQETQYF
>TRBD1|.|TRBJ1-2|TRBV5-6
TGTGCCAGCACCGCGATCGCGGGGACAGCCTATGGCTACACCTTC
CASTAIAGTAYGYTF
>TRBD2|.|TRBJ2-1|TRBV19
TGTGCCAGTAGTATATCCAGCGGGAGAGACAATGAGCAGTTCTTC
CASSISSGRDNEQFF